This TCR beta chain originates from a study of a mutant IDH1 vaccine in newly diagnosed glioma. At the level of the study: Vaccination began 4-6 weeks post radiotherapy alone, or with temozolomide cycles.

TCRdb's table, derived via immunoSEQ multiplex PCR, lists solely in-frame clones and lacks some. The data contain tens of thousands of clones, around 75% of them singletons. Germline CDR1 is SEHNR and CDR2 is FQNEAQ (reference sequence). The CDR3 length is 16 residues. V shed 4 bases, J shed 4 bases, and the junction held 10 bases outside the gene matches. As for time point: week 47, end of study. Every vaccine dose comprised 300 ug of mutant IDH1 20-mer peptide plus topical imiquimod. Each donor presented with a new WHO grade 3 or 4 astrocytoma that tested IDH1-mutant and showed ATRX loss. A note on this clone: The target antigen is unknown.

The sequenced sample was PBMCs, obtained from a glioma patient whose treatment included an IDH1 peptide vaccine. The sequence came from a man aged 35-49 years with glioma. V usage is TRBV7-9 and J usage is TRBJ1-1, with 9 bases lining up with TRBD1. CDR3: CASSSGQGYSSTEAFF. The CDR3 DNA is TGTGCCAGCAGCTCGGGACAGGGCTACTCTAGCACTGAAGCTTTCTTT.